One sample yielded the 17 T cell receptor beta chains listed below, sequenced in a study of blood T cell repertoires in COVID-19. TCRdb keeps only in-frame clones here, not all; method: immunoSEQ multiplex PCR. The sample has around 400,000 clones, around 87% seen once. Source material: peripheral blood. These receptors were obtained from a woman in her twenties or thirties with COVID-19, enrolled during active disease.

This chain connects TRBV4-1 to TRBJ2-1; 9 nucleotides match TRBD2. The junction had 11 bases not matched to a gene; V was cut back by 4 bases and J by 7 bases. Germline values: CDR1 MGHRA, CDR2 YSYEKL. This CDR3 region has 16 residues. CDR3 in DNA: TGCGCCAGCAGCCCGAGACTAGCGGAGGGGGGGAATGAGCAGTTCTTC. Its translation is CASSPRLAEGGNEQFF.

V and J are TRBV12-3 or TRBV12-4 and TRBJ1-4; D unresolved. CDR3 length: 12 amino acids. The germline V and J ends were trimmed by 6 bases and 4 bases, with 6 bases remaining between them. For the CDR3, the DNA is TGTGCCAGCAGCCCTTATAATGAAAAACTGTTTTTT. Translating it yields CASSPYNEKLFF.

The chain carries TRBV30 and TRBJ2-7; D gene uncertain. Germline CDR1 GTSNPN, CDR2 SVGIG (reference sequence). Trimming shortened V by 4 bases and J by 5 bases, and 12 bases separated the two germline ends. The CDR3 has 12 residues. The CDR3 bases are TGTGCCTGGACGGGTGATCGGCACGAGCAGTACTTC. Translation gives CAWTGDRHEQYF.

The V and J genes are TRBV18 and TRBJ2-3; D gene unclear. The CDR3 has 18 residues. Germline V gene lookup returns CDR1 KGHSH and CDR2 LQKENI. The V end lost 0 bases, the J end lost 3 bases, and 19 bases lay between the germline ends. The CDR3 bases are TGTGCCAGCTCACCACCCACTTCGACCGGTATACTAACAGATACGCAGTATTTT. This translates into CASSPPTSTGILTDTQYF. The full variable domain, with the rest looked up from reference TRBV18 and TRBJ2-3, is NAGVMQNPRHLVRRRGQEARLRCSPMKGHSHVYWYRQLPEEGLKFMVYLQKENIIDESGMPKERFSAEFPKEGPSILRIQQVVRGDSAAYFCASSPPTSTGILTDTQYFGPGTRLTVL.

This clone occurred once. Other DNA sequences in this specimen translate into the identical CDR3. This chain joins TRBV5-1 and TRBJ1-5; unclear D gene. Trimming removed 0 bases at V and 3 bases at J, with 4 bases between. Germline V CDR1 and CDR2: SGHRS, YFSETQ. This CDR3 region has 13 residues. CDR3 bases: TGCGCCAGCAGCTTGGACACCAATCAGCCCCAGCATTTT. Residues: CASSLDTNQPQHF.

The CDR3 DNA is TGTGCCAGCAACGGCGGGAGGGCCGACAATGAGCAGTTCTTC. Translating it yields CASNGGRADNEQFF. The chain uses TRBV27 and TRBJ2-1; 9 bases map to TRBD2. With V trimmed by 7 bases and J by 5 bases, 6 bases remained unmatched. Germline loops: CDR1 MNHEY, CDR2 SMNVEV (reference sequence). The length of the CDR3 is 14 residues.

This chain uses TRBV6-5 with TRBJ2-2, with 8 positions matching TRBD2. This CDR3 spans 15 amino acids. Germline V CDR1 and CDR2: MNHEY, SVGAGI. Here the CDR3 reads CATTGLAGITGELFF. As DNA, the CDR3 is TGTGCGACCACGGGGCTAGCGGGCATCACCGGGGAGCTGTTTTTT.

The chain is built from TRBV18 and TRBJ2-3, with D possibly being TRBD2 (6 bases). Trimming took 4 bases from V and 7 from J, leaving 15 bases between them. CDR1 and CDR2 (germline): KGHSH, LQKENI. This CDR3 spans 14 amino acids. The CDR3 DNA reads as TGTGCCAGCTCACAAGGAGGGCCCAGGAATACGCAGTATTTT. It translates to CASSQGGPRNTQYF.

The V call is TRBV24-1, the J call TRBJ2-7, with 12 bases fitting TRBD1. Germline V lookup: CDR1 KGHDR, CDR2 SFDVKD. Germline trimming cut 4 bases from V and 6 bases from J; bases unmatched to any gene: 6. The CDR3 has 15 residues. The CDR3 here is CATSDPGTGGIEQYF. CDR3 bases: TGTGCCACCAGTGACCCCGGGACAGGGGGCATCGAGCAGTACTTC.

The chain combines TRBV30 with TRBJ2-1, with TRBD2 as a possible D gene (5 bases). Germline CDR1 GTSNPN, CDR2 SVGIG (reference sequence). This CDR3 spans 15 amino acids. Trimming pared 2 bases from V and 6 bases from J, leaving 17 bases between. This chain's CDR3 is CAWSPISGFANEQFF. CDR3 DNA sequence: TGTGCCTGGAGTCCCATAAGCGGCTTCGCCAATGAGCAGTTCTTC.

The genes are TRBV7-2 and TRBJ2-7, with 8 bases identical to TRBD1. The V gene end was trimmed by 5 bases and the J gene end by 4 bases; junction bases not matched to a gene: 10. This CDR3 spans 15 amino acids. The germline gives CDR1 SGHTA, CDR2 FQGNSA. The CDR3 region has the DNA TGTGCCAGCAGCCCAATGACAGGGGCGGGGTACGAGCAGTACTTC. Its translation: CASSPMTGAGYEQYF.

In nucleotides, the CDR3 is TGTGCCAGCAGTCCGGGTGGGGGCTTCCTTAACTATGGCTACACCTTC. Protein sequence: CASSPGGGFLNYGYTF. The rearrangement joins TRBV28 to TRBJ1-2; the D gene is possibly TRBD1 (6 bases). V was pared by 5 bases and J by 1 base, with 17 bases between. The CDR3 consists of 16 residues. The germline gives CDR1 MDHEN, CDR2 SYDVKM.

The V gene is TRBV2, the J gene TRBJ2-7, with a tentative D call TRBD2 (5 bases). The CDR3 is made up of 12 amino acids. Germline V gene data show CDR1 as SNHLY and CDR2 as FYNNEI. V dropped 6 bases and J dropped 0 bases, with 6 bases sitting between them. The CDR3 DNA follows: TGTGCCAGCAGGGAGGACTCCTACGAGCAGTACTTC. The encoded protein is CASREDSYEQYF.

The sample holds one count of this clone. The chain uses TRBV5-1 and TRBJ2-3; D is possibly TRBD1 (5 bases). The CDR3 extends over 14 amino acids. Trimming removed 5 bases from V and 1 base from J, with 11 bases in between. CDR1 and CDR2 (germline): SGHRS, YFSETQ. The DNA for the CDR3 is TGCGCCAGCAGTCCAGGGATGGGCACAGATACGCAGTATTTT. It specifies CASSPGMGTDTQYF. Variable domain in full (rest from reference TRBV5-1 and TRBJ2-3): KAGVTQTPRYLIKTRGQQVTLSCSPISGHRSVSWYQQTPGQGLQFLFEYFSETQRNKGNFPGRFSGRQFSNSRSEMNVSTLELGDSALYLCASSPGMGTDTQYFGPGTRLTVL.

V and J are TRBV15 and TRBJ1-5; D is uncertain. There are 16 residues in the CDR3. Trimming stripped 0 bases from V and 0 bases from J, with 9 bases between. The V gene's germline CDR1 is LNHNV and CDR2 YYDKDF (reference sequence). CDR3 in DNA: TGTGCCACCAGCAGAGATCGTGCCAGTAGCAATCAGCCCCAGCATTTT. Translated, it gives CATSRDRASSNQPQHF.

V and J are TRBV19 and TRBJ1-5; D possibly corresponds to TRBD1 (6 bases). From germline, CDR1 is LNHDA and CDR2 SQIVND (reference sequence). The CDR3 contains 14 residues. Trimming cost V 8 bases and J 8 bases, with 19 bases left between them. The CDR3 sequence is CASERQAGGEPQHF. The CDR3 DNA sequence: TGTGCCAGTGAACGACAGGCGGGGGGCGAGCCCCAGCATTTT.

V usage is TRBV27 and J usage is TRBJ2-7; 7 positions agree with TRBD1. V was clipped by 6 bases and J by 2 bases; unmatched bases: 16. The CDR3 has 17 residues. Germline loops: CDR1 MNHEY, CDR2 SMNVEV (reference sequence). The CDR3, as DNA: TGTGCCAGCAGAGAGGCCCCCTCGGGGACAGCTCCCTACGAGCAGTACTTC. Encoded protein: CASREAPSGTAPYEQYF.